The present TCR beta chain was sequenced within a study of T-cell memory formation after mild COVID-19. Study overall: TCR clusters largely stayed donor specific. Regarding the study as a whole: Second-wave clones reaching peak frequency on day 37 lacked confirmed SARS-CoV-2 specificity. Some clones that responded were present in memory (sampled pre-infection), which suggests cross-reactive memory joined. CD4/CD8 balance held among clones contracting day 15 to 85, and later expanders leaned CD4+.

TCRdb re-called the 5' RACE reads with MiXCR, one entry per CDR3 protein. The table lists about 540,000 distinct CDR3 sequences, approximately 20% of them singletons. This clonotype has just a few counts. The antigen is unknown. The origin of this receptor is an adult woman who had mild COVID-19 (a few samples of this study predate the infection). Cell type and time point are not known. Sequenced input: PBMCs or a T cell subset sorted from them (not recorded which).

This chain's CDR3 is CASSSASNSPLHF. CDR3 sequence (DNA): TGTGCCAGCAGCTCGGCCAGCAATTCACCCCTCCACTTT. The chain carries TRBV3-1 and TRBJ1-6; no firm D call. The CDR3 has 13 residues. Germline CDR1 reads LGHDT; CDR2 reads YNNKEL (reference sequence). The V end was cut by 5 bases, the J end by 7 bases, with 9 bases between. Filled out from reference TRBV3-1 and TRBJ1-6, the complete variable domain reads DTAVSQTPKYLVTQMGNDKSIKCEQNLGHDTMYWYKQDSKKFLKIMFSYNNKELIINETVPNRFSPKSPDKAHLNLHINSLELGDSAVYFCASSSASNSPLHFGNGTRLTVT.